These T cell receptor beta chains were read from a single sample in a study of control samples from healthy donors and cancer patients. Some clones are missing from TCRdb's copy, which holds only in-frame ones; the method was immunoSEQ multiplex PCR. The sample holds 150,000 or so clones, about 94% seen once. The sequencing input was blood. These receptors all come from a middle-aged man in good health. Each CDR3 is given with its conserved first and last residue. Each record gives: J gene, clone size, V gene, D gene, CDR3 protein, CDR3 DNA. D genes are given only for firm matches. The size entry is marked missing in some rows and otherwise reads once, few, many or a size class.

>TRBJ1-2|.|TRBV18|TRBD1
CASSPRDRGLYGYTF
TGTGCCAGCTCACCAAGGGACAGGGGACTATATGGCTACACCTTC
>TRBJ1-2|.|TRBV9|.
CASSPLGEVRSYTF
TGTGCCAGCAGCCCCCTGGGGGAGGTAAGAAGCTACACCTTC
>TRBJ2-7|.|TRBV10-3|.
CAISESGEQYF
TGTGCCATCAGTGAGTCGGGAGAGCAGTACTTC
>TRBJ2-3|.|TRBV7-2|.
CASRLYTDTQYF
TGTGCCAGCCGACTATACACAGATACGCAGTATTTT
>TRBJ2-7|.|TRBV2|.
CASRGTGLNSYEQYF
TGTGCCAGCAGGGGGACTGGATTAAACTCCTACGAGCAGTACTTC
>TRBJ2-1|.|TRBV6-1|.
CASSEAQSGPSYNEQFF
TGTGCCAGCAGTGAAGCGCAATCTGGTCCCTCCTACAATGAGCAGTTCTTC
>TRBJ1-1|.|TRBV9|TRBD1
CASSWGRGPNTEAFF
TGTGCCAGCAGCTGGGGTAGGGGGCCGAACACTGAAGCTTTCTTT
>TRBJ1-2|.|TRBV7-8|TRBD1
CASSLHPGGANYGYTF
TGTGCCAGCAGCTTGCACCCAGGGGGCGCGAACTATGGCTACACCTTC
>TRBJ1-4|.|TRBV18|TRBD1
CASSPDREVEKLFF
TGTGCCAGCTCACCGGACAGGGAAGTTGAAAAACTGTTTTTT
>TRBJ1-1|once|TRBV5-5|TRBD1
CASSPGTGGRYTEAFF
TGTGCCAGCAGCCCCGGGACAGGGGGCCGGTACACTGAAGCTTTCTTT
>TRBJ1-1|.|TRBV7-8|TRBD1
CASSKDRGDTEAFF
TGTGCCAGCAGCAAGGACAGGGGGGACACTGAAGCTTTCTTT
>TRBJ1-3|.|TRBV5-4|TRBD1
CASSSGTGENTIYF
TGTGCCAGCAGCAGCGGGACAGGCGAAAACACCATATATTTT
>TRBJ2-3|.|TRBV7-8|TRBD2
CASRLLGRGGTDTQYF
TGTGCCAGCAGGCTACTAGGGCGGGGGGGCACAGATACGCAGTATTTT
>TRBJ1-1|.|TRBV6-4|.
CASNRWAQGGTEAFF
TGTGCCAGCAATCGGTGGGCACAGGGAGGGACTGAAGCTTTCTTT
>TRBJ1-1|.|TRBV6-5|.
CASSTGPWPNTEAFF
TGTGCCAGCAGCACAGGGCCCTGGCCGAACACTGAAGCTTTCTTT
>TRBJ1-2|once|TRBV19|.
CASSPRAHYGYTF
TGTGCCAGTAGTCCGAGGGCCCACTATGGCTACACCTTC
>TRBJ1-4|.|TRBV28|.
CASSLAEGPNEKLFF
TGTGCCAGCAGTCTAGCCGAGGGACCCAACGAAAAACTGTTTTTT
>TRBJ1-1|.|TRBV6-4|TRBD1
CASKTTATGEWAFF
TGTGCCAGCAAGACGACCGCGACAGGGGAATGGGCTTTCTTT
>TRBJ2-1|.|TRBV7-2|.
CASSLALLNPRNEQFF
TGTGCCAGCAGCTTAGCGTTGCTTAACCCTAGGAATGAGCAGTTCTTC
>TRBJ2-7|.|TRBV7-2|.
CASSLFRFSYEQYF
TGTGCCAGCAGCTTATTCAGGTTCTCCTACGAGCAGTACTTC
>TRBJ1-1|.|TRBV5-1|.
CASSLEGTEAFF
TGCGCCAGCAGCTTGGAGGGGACTGAAGCTTTCTTT
>TRBJ2-3|.|TRBV30|.
CAWSGQLVSTDTQYF
TGTGCCTGGAGTGGCCAACTAGTCTCCACAGATACGCAGTATTTT
>TRBJ1-2|.|TRBV19|.
CASSIESGQREGYTF
TGTGCCAGTAGTATCGAGTCGGGACAACGGGAAGGCTACACCTTC
>TRBJ1-3|.|TRBV7-9|.
CASSLASGVGIYF
TGTGCCAGCAGCTTAGCGTCAGGGGTCGGCATATATTTT
>TRBJ2-3|once|TRBV5-1|TRBD2
CASGLAGGTDTQYF
TGCGCCAGCGGCCTAGCGGGGGGCACAGATACGCAGTATTTT
>TRBJ2-2|once|TRBV28|.
CASSSSTKNGGELFF
TGTGCCAGCAGTTCATCCACGAAAAATGGCGGGGAGCTGTTTTTT
>TRBJ1-4|.|TRBV19|TRBD1
CASSITQGAQEKLFF
TGTGCCAGTAGCATCACACAGGGGGCGCAGGAAAAACTGTTTTTT
>TRBJ2-7|once|TRBV2|.
CASRDRWVYEQYF
TGTGCCAGCCGTGACAGGTGGGTCTACGAGCAGTACTTC
>TRBJ2-7|.|TRBV9|.
CASSVGAGWSEQYF
TGTGCCAGCAGCGTAGGGGCAGGGTGGAGCGAGCAGTACTTC
>TRBJ1-2|once|TRBV12-3/TRBV12-4|.
CAAAQAGNYGYTF
TGTGCCGCAGCACAAGCCGGCAACTATGGCTACACCTTC
>TRBJ1-1|.|TRBV3-1/TRBV3-2|.
CASSPEGTEAFF
TGTGCCAGCAGCCCGGAGGGCACTGAAGCTTTCTTT
>TRBJ2-7|.|TRBV5-1|.
CASSTTGGYEQYF
TGCGCCAGCAGCACGACCGGGGGCTACGAGCAGTACTTC
>TRBJ1-4|.|TRBV5-1|TRBD1
CASKQGTADEKLFF
TGCGCCAGTAAACAGGGGACGGCGGATGAAAAACTGTTTTTT
>TRBJ2-6|.|TRBV12-5|.
CASGLVQRGQPSGANVLTF
TGTGCTAGTGGTTTGGTACAGCGAGGACAGCCCTCTGGGGCCAACGTCCTGACTTTC
>TRBJ2-7|.|TRBV7-9|.
CASSLDLSVYEQYF
TGTGCCAGCAGCTTAGACCTCTCCGTTTACGAGCAGTACTTC
>TRBJ1-3|.|TRBV6-5|.
CASSYSRQEGNTIYF
TGTGCCAGCAGTTACTCGCGTCAGGAGGGAAACACCATATATTTT
>TRBJ1-2|.|TRBV5-1|.
CASSFTGRSNYGYTF
TGCGCCAGCAGCTTTACAGGGAGAAGTAACTATGGCTACACCTTC
>TRBJ2-2|.|TRBV9|.
CASSYPQGGGTNTGELFF
TGTGCCAGCAGCTATCCACAAGGCGGCGGGACGAACACCGGGGAGCTGTTTTTT
>TRBJ1-1|.|TRBV30|.
CAWEEGSNTEAFF
TGTGCCTGGGAGGAGGGGTCGAACACTGAAGCTTTCTTT
>TRBJ2-2|.|TRBV6-5|.
CASSSHRLGGTGELFF
TGTGCCAGCAGTTCCCACCGACTGGGGGGCACCGGGGAGCTGTTTTTT
>TRBJ1-5|.|TRBV6-5|.
CASKGPAGLNQPQHF
TGTGCCAGCAAGGGCCCAGCGGGACTCAATCAGCCCCAGCATTTT
>TRBJ2-1|.|TRBV25-1|.
CASSVSDNEQFF
TGTGCCAGCAGTGTATCGGACAATGAGCAGTTCTTC
>TRBJ2-1|once|TRBV5-6|TRBD2
CASSSPGGGYNEQFF
TGTGCCAGCAGCTCCCCGGGGGGGGGATACAATGAGCAGTTCTTC
>TRBJ1-4|.|TRBV27|.
CASSLTGRSTNEKLFF
TGTGCCAGCAGTTTAACGGGGCGGTCAACTAATGAAAAACTGTTTTTT
>TRBJ1-1|once|TRBV6-5|.
CASSYRRPDEAFF
TGTGCCAGCAGTTACCGTCGGCCAGATGAAGCTTTCTTT
>TRBJ2-2|.|TRBV3-1/TRBV3-2|.
CASSRNTGELFF
TGTGCCAGCAGCAGAAACACCGGGGAGCTGTTTTTT
>TRBJ1-2|once|TRBV30|.
CAWSVPVVYGYTF
TGTGCCTGGAGTGTACCAGTAGTCTATGGCTACACCTTC
>TRBJ1-4|.|TRBV5-1|.
CASSAQGATNEKLFF
TGCGCCAGCAGCGCACAGGGTGCTACTAATGAAAAACTGTTTTTT
>TRBJ2-7|.|TRBV7-2|.
CASSLFRGPYEQYF
TGTGCCAGCAGTCTCTTTCGGGGGCCCTACGAGCAGTACTTC
>TRBJ1-1|few|TRBV11-2|.
CASSLDGRRGGYTEAFF
TGTGCCAGCAGCTTAGATGGGAGGAGAGGGGGGTACACTGAAGCTTTCTTT
>TRBJ2-6|.|TRBV6-2/TRBV6-3|.
CASSYGSPGANVLTF
TGTGCCAGCAGTTACGGCAGCCCTGGGGCCAACGTCCTGACTTTC
>TRBJ2-7|.|TRBV29-1|.
CSVRDSSYEQYF
TGCAGCGTCAGGGATTCATCCTACGAGCAGTACTTC